This T cell receptor (beta chain) was profiled in a study of beta chain features in type 1 diabetes. Whole-study context: Age, gender and cell yields were alike across patients and healthy donors. Notes on the study in general: Shorter TCRB CDR3s, moderately but significantly so, were found in Type 1 diabetes patients in all four CD4+ subsets. There was a possibility that cDNA sequencing over-represented cells with high TCR expression. Healthy donors had naive, central memory and Treg TCRB repertoires that appeared less similar than those seen among patients.

CDR1 is MDHEN and CDR2 is SYDVKM in the germline V gene. Trimming cost V 6 bases and J 3 bases, with 15 bases left between them. This CDR3 region has 14 residues. The sequenced template was cDNA made from the entire isolated RNA. Measured with immunoSEQ multiplex PCR; TCRdb has only the in-frame clones, and not every one. The data show 300,000 to 400,000 clones, with more than 9.5% seen just once and around 0.015% held by the top ten. This clone has only a few counts. The antigen is unknown. The sequence was collected from a woman in her thirties in good health. The rearrangement uses TRBV28 and TRBJ2-7; D possibly corresponds to TRBD1 (5 bases). Sequenced input: naive CD4+ T cells from blood. The CDR3 DNA sequence: TGTGCCAGCAGCCAGGATTATACAGGCTACGAGCAGTACTTC. Amino acid sequence: CASSQDYTGYEQYF.